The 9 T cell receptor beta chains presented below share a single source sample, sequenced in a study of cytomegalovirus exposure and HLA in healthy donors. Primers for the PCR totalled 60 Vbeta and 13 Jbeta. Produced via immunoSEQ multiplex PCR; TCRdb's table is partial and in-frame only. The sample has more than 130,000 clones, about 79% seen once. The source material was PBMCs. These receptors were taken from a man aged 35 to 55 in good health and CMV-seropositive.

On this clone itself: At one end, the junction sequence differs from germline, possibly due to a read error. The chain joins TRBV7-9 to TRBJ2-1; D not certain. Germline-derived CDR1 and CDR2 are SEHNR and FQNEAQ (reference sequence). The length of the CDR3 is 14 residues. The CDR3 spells CAGSPNTIAPEQFF. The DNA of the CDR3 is TGTGCCGGCAGCCCGAACACTATAGCTCCCGAGCAGTTCTTC. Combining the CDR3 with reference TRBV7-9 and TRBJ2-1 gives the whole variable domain DTGVSQNPRHKITKRGQNVTFRCDPISEHNRLYWYRQTLGQGPEFLTYFQNEAQLEKSRLLSDRFSAERPKGSFSTLEIQRTEQGDSAMYLCAGSPNTIAPEQFFGPGTRLTVL.

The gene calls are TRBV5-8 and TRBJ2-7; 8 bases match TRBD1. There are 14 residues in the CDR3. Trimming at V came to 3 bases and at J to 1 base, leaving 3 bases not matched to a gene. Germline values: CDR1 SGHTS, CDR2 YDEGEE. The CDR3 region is CASSWTGRSYEQYF. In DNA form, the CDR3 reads TGTGCCAGCAGCTGGACAGGGAGGTCCTACGAGCAGTACTTC.

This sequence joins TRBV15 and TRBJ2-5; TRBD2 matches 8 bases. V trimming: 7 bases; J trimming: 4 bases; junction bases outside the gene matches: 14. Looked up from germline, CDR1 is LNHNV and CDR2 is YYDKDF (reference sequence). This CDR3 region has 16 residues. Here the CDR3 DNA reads TGTGCCACCACCCGACGGGCTAGCGGGTTGAGAGAGACCCAGTACTTC. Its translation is CATTRRASGLRETQYF.

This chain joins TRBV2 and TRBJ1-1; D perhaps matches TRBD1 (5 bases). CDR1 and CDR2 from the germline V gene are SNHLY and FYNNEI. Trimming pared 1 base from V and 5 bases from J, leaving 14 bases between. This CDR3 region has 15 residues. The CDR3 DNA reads TGTGCCAGCAGTGAAGAGGGGTCCAGAGTTACTGAAGCTTTCTTT. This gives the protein CASSEEGSRVTEAFF.

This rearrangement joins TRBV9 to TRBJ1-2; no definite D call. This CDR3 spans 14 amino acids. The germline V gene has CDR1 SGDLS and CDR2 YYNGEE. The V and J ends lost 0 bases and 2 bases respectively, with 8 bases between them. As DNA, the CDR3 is TGTGCCAGCAGCGTAGGAGGTTCAAACTATGGCTACACCTTC. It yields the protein CASSVGGSNYGYTF.

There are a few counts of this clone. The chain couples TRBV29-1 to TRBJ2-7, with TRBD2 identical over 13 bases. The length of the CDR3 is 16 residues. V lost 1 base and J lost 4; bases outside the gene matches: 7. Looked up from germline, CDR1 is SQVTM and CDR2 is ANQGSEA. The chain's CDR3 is CSVEGKLAGGLYEQYF. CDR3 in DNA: TGCAGCGTTGAAGGCAAACTAGCGGGAGGGTTATACGAGCAGTACTTC.

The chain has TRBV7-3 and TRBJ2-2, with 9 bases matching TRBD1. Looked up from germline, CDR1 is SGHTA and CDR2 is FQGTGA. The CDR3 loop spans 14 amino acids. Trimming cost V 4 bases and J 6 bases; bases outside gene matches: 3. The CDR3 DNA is TGTGCCAGCAGCTGGACAGGGGAGGCCGGGGAGCTGTTTTTT. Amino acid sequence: CASSWTGEAGELFF.

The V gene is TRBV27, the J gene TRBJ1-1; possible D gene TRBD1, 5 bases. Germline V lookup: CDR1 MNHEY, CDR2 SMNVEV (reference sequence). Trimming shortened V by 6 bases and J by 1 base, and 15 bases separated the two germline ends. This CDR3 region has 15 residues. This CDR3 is CASSSARGSNTEAFF. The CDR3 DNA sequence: TGTGCCAGCAGCTCTGCTAGGGGCTCGAACACTGAAGCTTTCTTT.

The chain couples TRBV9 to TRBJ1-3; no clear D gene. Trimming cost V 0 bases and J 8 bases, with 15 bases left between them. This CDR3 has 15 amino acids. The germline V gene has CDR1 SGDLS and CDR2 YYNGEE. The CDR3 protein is CASSVALRGWDTIYF. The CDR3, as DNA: TGTGCCAGCAGCGTAGCTCTTCGGGGTTGGGACACCATATATTTT.